A single sample is the source of the 6 T cell receptor beta chains below, sequenced in a study of blood T cell repertoires in COVID-19. Generated by immunoSEQ multiplex PCR, the TCRdb table keeps only in-frame clones and is missing some. Of tens of thousands of clones in the sample, roughly 90% were seen once. The sample taken for sequencing was peripheral blood. Source of these receptors: a human donor with active COVID-19. The donor label of this sample is uncertain.

This sequence joins TRBV12-3 or TRBV12-4 and TRBJ2-1; the match to TRBD2 covers 8 bases. V was clipped by 5 bases and J by 9 bases; unmatched bases: 0. The CDR3 runs 11 residues. The CDR3 bases are TGTGCCAGCAGTCGGGGGGGTGAGCAGTTCTTC. As protein: CASSRGGEQFF.

The chain couples TRBV7-9 to TRBJ2-4, with a possible D match to TRBD1 (6 bases). CDR3 size: 16 residues. The germline V gene has CDR1 SEHNR and CDR2 FQNEAQ (reference sequence). V gave up 5 bases and J gave up 0 bases, with 14 bases separating them. CDR3 residues: CASSLAQGLAKNIQYF. Here the CDR3 DNA reads TGTGCCAGCAGCCTCGCACAGGGTCTAGCCAAAAACATTCAGTACTTC.

The gene calls are TRBV3-1 (or the pseudogene TRBV3-2) and TRBJ2-5; 8 nucleotides match TRBD2. From germline, CDR1 is LGHDT and CDR2 YNNKEL (reference sequence). The CDR3 is made up of 15 amino acids. Trimming cost V 0 bases and J 4 bases; bases outside gene matches: 4. The CDR3 DNA sequence: TGTGCCAGCAGCCAAGAAAGCGGGGGTCGAGAGACCCAGTACTTC. Encoded protein: CASSQESGGRETQYF.

The J gene is TRBJ1-1, the V gene TRBV2, with TRBD1 as a possible D gene (6 bases). V lost 6 bases, J lost 7 bases, and 18 bases lay in between. This CDR3 is 14 amino acids long. CDR1 is SNHLY and CDR2 is FYNNEI in the germline V gene. Written as DNA, the CDR3 is TGTGCCAGCAGCTCCATTCAGGGGAAGGTTGAAGCTTTCTTT. It yields the protein CASSSIQGKVEAFF.

The J gene is TRBJ1-2, the V gene TRBV6-5, with a tentative D call TRBD1 (5 bases). V gave up 10 bases and J gave up 7 bases, with 16 bases separating them. CDR3 length: 12 amino acids. Germline V gene lookup returns CDR1 MNHEY and CDR2 SVGAGI. The CDR3 DNA follows: TGTGCCACAATCGGGGGGGTGGGTGGCTACACCTTC. Translation: CATIGGVGGYTF.

The chain recombines TRBV18 with TRBJ1-1; 9 bases fit TRBD1. This CDR3 contains 15 residues. V was clipped by 2 bases and J by 2 bases; unmatched bases: 3. Germline CDR1 KGHSH, CDR2 LQKENI. CDR3 DNA: TGTGCCAGCTCACCAGGGACAGGGAGTAACACTGAAGCTTTCTTT. Encoded protein: CASSPGTGSNTEAFF.